Each of the 31 T cell receptor beta chains below was sequenced from the same sample in a study of T cells in Graves' hyperthyroidism and ophthalmopathy. Amplified regions were TCR beta CDR3 sequences from RNA transcripts. RT-PCR in the first round (using the HTBI primer set) targeted the TCR CDR3. TCRdb re-analysed the multiplex PCR reads in MiXCR, keeping a single row per CDR3 protein. This table has fewer than 900,000 distinct CDR3 sequences, about 19% appearing once. Material: blood. The receptors were gathered from a woman in her forties or fifties with Graves' hyperthyroidism that later progressed to Graves' ophthalmopathy.

This clonotype was observed a few times. Possible read error: a much larger clone is one base away. The CDR3 does not end in the conserved phenylalanine or tryptophan, so this is likely a read error. The chain uses TRBV3-1 and TRBJ1-5; D gene uncertain. V gave up 4 bases and J gave up 0 bases, with 10 bases separating them. This CDR3 comprises 15 residues. Germline loops: CDR1 LGHDT, CDR2 YNNKEL (reference sequence). CDR3: CASSRGRNSNQPQHL. The CDR3, as DNA: TGTGCCAGCAGCCGAGGACGGAATAGCAATCAGCCCCAGCATCTT.

This chain connects TRBV19 to TRBJ2-2; D is uncertain. Per the germline V gene, CDR1 is LNHDA and CDR2 is SQIVND (reference sequence). Trimming stripped 7 bases from V and 7 bases from J, with 7 bases between. The CDR3 sequence is 11 residues long. The CDR3 spells CASTSRGELFF. The CDR3 bases are TGTGCCAGTACCAGTCGCGGGGAGCTGTTTTTT. Full variable domain (missing parts from reference TRBV19 and TRBJ2-2): DGGITQSPKYLFRKEGQNVTLSCEQNLNHDAMYWYRQDPGQGLRLIYYSQIVNDFQKGDIAEGYSVSREKKESFPLTVTSAQKNPTAFYLCASTSRGELFFGEGSRLTVL.

J is TRBJ2-5 and V is TRBV5-4, with 8 bases aligning to TRBD2. Trimming at V came to 7 bases and at J to 4 bases, leaving 9 bases not matched to a gene. CDR1 is SGHNT and CDR2 is YYREEE in the germline V gene (reference sequence). This CDR3 has 14 residues. This chain's CDR3 is CASSRAGDAETQYF. Written as DNA, the CDR3 is TGTGCCAGCTCCCGAGCGGGGGACGCAGAGACCCAGTACTTC. Filled out from reference TRBV5-4 and TRBJ2-5, the complete variable domain reads ETGVTQSPTHLIKTRGQQVTLRCSSQSGHNTVSWYQQALGQGPQFIFQYYREEENGRGNFPPRFSGLQFPNYSSELNVNALELDDSALYLCASSRAGDAETQYFGPGTRLLVL.

The sample holds many counts of this clonotype. This chain uses TRBV20-1 with TRBJ2-3; D is possibly TRBD2 (6 bases). CDR3 length equals 15 residues. Trimming took 3 bases from V and 1 from J, leaving 14 bases between them. Germline assignment: CDR1 DFQATT and CDR2 SNEGSKA (reference sequence). The CDR3 DNA reads TGCAGTGCTAGTTCTTCGGACTACGGCACAGATACGCAGTATTTT. It is translated as CSASSSDYGTDTQYF.

This clonotype was recorded a few times. The chain carries TRBV29-1 and TRBJ2-5; TRBD1 aligns across 7 bases. The CDR3 runs 14 residues. Unmatched junction bases numbered 6, after V lost 0 bases and J lost 5 bases. CDR1 SQVTM and CDR2 ANQGSEA come from the germline V gene. Here the CDR3 reads CSVEDPQGWETQYF. CDR3 sequence (DNA): TGCAGCGTTGAAGATCCACAGGGGTGGGAGACCCAGTACTTC.

J is TRBJ2-1 and V is TRBV5-6; the D is unclear. Germline V gene sequence: CDR1 SGHDT, CDR2 YYEEEE. The CDR3 is 11 residues long. V lost 0 bases, J lost 9 bases, and 4 bases lay in between. The CDR3 here is CASSLGFEQFF. The CDR3 region has the DNA TGTGCCAGCAGCTTGGGTTTTGAGCAGTTCTTC.

This clonotype was seen a handful of times. The V and J genes are TRBV7-9 and TRBJ1-5, with 8 bases that match TRBD1. Germline V gene data show CDR1 as SEHNR and CDR2 as FQNEAQ (reference sequence). The length of the CDR3 is 16 residues. V was pared by 5 bases and J by 2 bases, with 8 bases of the junction left unmatched. CDR3 bases: TGTGCCAGCAGCGAGGACAGGGCTGGAGGCAATCAGCCCCAGCATTTT. Translating gives CASSEDRAGGNQPQHF.

J is TRBJ1-1 and V is TRBV6-4; possible D gene TRBD1, 6 bases. CDR1 is MRHNA, CDR2 SNTAGT, per germline. The CDR3 is 13 residues long. Between the trimmed V and J ends, which lost 11 bases and 0 bases, there was a span of 13 bases. CDR3 DNA sequence: TGTGCCCAGAAGGACAGTATGAACACTGAAGCTTTCTTT. Protein: CAQKDSMNTEAFF.

This clonotype was counted a few times. The chain joins TRBV5-5 to TRBJ1-1, with D maybe TRBD1 (6 bases). V was cut by 2 bases and J by 5 bases, with 13 bases left in between. The CDR3 is 14 residues long. CDR1 and CDR2 from the germline V gene are SGHKS and YYEKEE (reference sequence). The CDR3 sequence is CASSFQGMGTEAFF. For the CDR3, the DNA is TGTGCCAGCAGCTTCCAGGGGATGGGAACTGAAGCTTTCTTT.

The sample holds a few counts of this clonotype. The gene calls are TRBV5-1 and TRBJ2-3; D may be TRBD2 (6 bases). V was cut by 5 bases and J by 3 bases, with 10 bases left in between. The CDR3 length is 13 residues. Germline CDR1 reads SGHRS; CDR2 reads YFSETQ. The CDR3 region has the DNA TGCGCCAGCAGTAGCGGATATACAGATACGCAGTATTTT. Its protein product is CASSSGYTDTQYF.

The table lists this clonotype with many counts. V and J are TRBV2 and TRBJ2-1; either TRBD1 or TRBD2 may supply D (5 bases each). The germline V gene has CDR1 SNHLY and CDR2 FYNNEI. The V and J ends lost 1 base and 1 base respectively, with 11 bases between them. This CDR3 spans 16 amino acids. The CDR3 bases are TGTGCCAGCAGTGAAGAGGGGAAGCGGTCCTACAATGAGCAGTTCTTC. Amino acid sequence: CASSEEGKRSYNEQFF.

This clonotype was seen at least ten times. The rearrangement links TRBV2 to TRBJ1-2; D not resolved. The V end was cut by 1 base, the J end by 2 bases, with 8 bases between. CDR1 and CDR2 from the germline V gene are SNHLY and FYNNEI. CDR3 size: 14 residues. Here the CDR3 reads CASSEVGGNYGYTF. CDR3 sequence (DNA): TGTGCCAGCAGTGAAGTGGGCGGAAACTATGGCTACACCTTC.

This clonotype was seen a few times. CDR3 coding DNA: TGTGCCAGCAGCTTAGGCGTCGGGGACAGGGGCTCTGGAAACACCATATATTTT. Amino acids: CASSLGVGDRGSGNTIYF. The V gene is TRBV11-2, the J gene TRBJ1-3; 10 positions match TRBD1. J lost 0 bases, V lost 1 base, and 6 bases had no gene match. The CDR3 sequence is 18 residues long. CDR1 is SGHAT, CDR2 FQNNGV, per germline.

The rearrangement uses TRBV3-1 and TRBJ2-3, with 14 positions matching TRBD2. Germline CDR1 and CDR2: LGHDT and YNNKEL (reference sequence). Trimming cost V 4 bases and J 0 bases; bases outside gene matches: 3. The CDR3 length is 17 residues. The CDR3: CASSRTSGGRSTDTQYF. The CDR3 region has the DNA TGTGCCAGCAGCCGGACTAGCGGGGGGCGTAGCACAGATACGCAGTATTTT.

This clonotype was detected ten times or more. The rearrangement uses TRBV20-1 and TRBJ1-5; D gene uncertain. Germline CDR1 and CDR2: DFQATT and SNEGSKA (reference sequence). V was shortened by 5 bases and J by 1 base, with 12 bases between the two germline ends. The CDR3 contains 14 residues. The CDR3 reads CSAQIPPSNQPQHF. CDR3 in DNA: TGCAGTGCTCAGATACCCCCGAGCAATCAGCCCCAGCATTTT.

The V gene is TRBV4-1, the J gene TRBJ2-3; 9 bases map to TRBD1. This CDR3 comprises 19 residues. The V gene end was trimmed by 1 base and the J gene end by 1 base; junction bases not matched to a gene: 12. CDR1 is MGHRA, CDR2 YSYEKL, per germline. CDR3 amino acids: CASSQAGANRGRGTDTQYF. CDR3 sequence (DNA): TGCGCCAGCAGCCAAGCGGGAGCGAACAGGGGGCGCGGCACAGATACGCAGTATTTT.

The V and J genes are TRBV7-2 and TRBJ2-5; maybe TRBD1 (5 bases). V lost 11 bases, J lost 0 bases, and 22 bases lay in between. The CDR3 runs to 16 residues. Germline V lookup: CDR1 SGHTA, CDR2 FQGNSA. CDR3 coding DNA: TGTGCCGGCAAATTCCTCCGCAGGGCGAACCAAGAGACCCAGTACTTC. Translated: CAGKFLRRANQETQYF.

This clonotype was counted at least ten times. The chain links TRBV5-5 to TRBJ2-1; no clear D gene. Germline CDR1 is SGHKS and CDR2 is YYEKEE (reference sequence). V was trimmed by 3 bases and J by 6 bases, leaving 19 bases between them. The CDR3 has 16 amino acids. CDR3 in amino acids: CASSSPRPSASNEQFF. CDR3 sequence (DNA): TGTGCCAGCAGCTCGCCGAGGCCATCTGCAAGCAATGAGCAGTTCTTC.

Many counts were recorded for this clonotype. The chain joins TRBV6-2 or TRBV6-3 to TRBJ2-1, with 8 bases that match TRBD1. Germline lookup yields CDR1 MNHEY and CDR2 SVGEGT. Losses at the gene ends were 4 bases for V and 6 bases for J; bases not matched to a gene: 11. The CDR3 covers 16 residues. In DNA, the CDR3 is TGTGCCAGCAGTTCGGACAGGGCCAGGGGGGTCAATGAGCAGTTCTTC. Translated: CASSSDRARGVNEQFF.

The rearrangement links TRBV7-3 to TRBJ1-2, with 7 bases lining up with TRBD1. The CDR3 is made up of 15 amino acids. The germline V gene has CDR1 SGHTA and CDR2 FQGTGA. With 4 bases clipped from V and 6 bases from J, the junction kept 11 bases outside the gene matches. CDR3 protein: CASSSQSGTADGYTF. The CDR3 coding sequence is TGTGCCAGCAGCTCGCAATCCGGGACAGCGGATGGCTACACCTTC.

This clonotype has only a few counts. The chain links TRBV12-3 or TRBV12-4 to TRBJ2-7; D might be TRBD1 (5 bases). Trimming took 5 bases from V and 1 from J, leaving 12 bases between them. The CDR3 has 14 residues. The CDR3 sequence: CASSAGHPSYEQYF. CDR3 in DNA: TGTGCCAGCAGTGCCGGACACCCATCCTACGAGCAGTACTTC.

As regards this clonotype: Possible read error: a much larger clone is one base away. This chain joins TRBV6-4 and TRBJ2-2; D may be TRBD2 (7 bases). CDR3 length: 14 residues. Germline-derived CDR1 and CDR2 are MRHNA and SNTAGT. The CDR3 region has the DNA TGTGTCAGCAGTGAAGGGGGGGCCCACGGGGAGCTGTTTTTT. It specifies CVSSEGGAHGELFF.

This clonotype was seen ten or more times. The rearrangement joins TRBV20-1 to TRBJ1-5; D possibly corresponds to TRBD1 (6 bases). With 1 base removed from V and 1 base from J, the gap between germline ends came to 17 bases. The CDR3 is made up of 17 amino acids. Per the germline V gene, CDR1 is DFQATT and CDR2 is SNEGSKA (reference sequence). The CDR3 loop reads CSARVQWGPGSNQPQHF. Here the CDR3 DNA reads TGCAGTGCTAGAGTCCAATGGGGGCCAGGAAGCAATCAGCCCCAGCATTTT.

There are many counts of this clonotype. The chain joins TRBV7-8 to TRBJ1-1; D is ambiguous. The CDR3 is 15 amino acids. V dropped 5 bases and J dropped 4 bases, with 17 bases sitting between them. The germline CDR1 and CDR2 sequences are SGHVS and FQNEAQ. CDR3 bases: TGTGCCAGCAGCCCAAGACGGTCTGCGGGCACTGAAGCTTTCTTT. It specifies CASSPRRSAGTEAFF.

This clonotype came up a few times. The V and J genes are TRBV4-1 and TRBJ2-1; 14 nucleotides match TRBD2. The CDR3 consists of 20 residues. Per the germline V gene, CDR1 is MGHRA and CDR2 is YSYEKL. With V trimmed by 4 bases and J by 1 base, 12 bases remained unmatched. As DNA, the CDR3 is TGCGCCAGCAGCCGCCCCCCGGGACTAGCGGGGGCTGGTTCCTACAATGAGCAGTTCTTC. This gives the protein CASSRPPGLAGAGSYNEQFF.

This clonotype has more than one count but fewer than ten. The chain uses TRBV14 and TRBJ1-2, with TRBD1 matching 7 bases. The CDR3 sequence is 15 residues long. The ends lost 1 base at V and 4 bases at J; junction bases unmatched: 6. Germline CDR1 SGHDN, CDR2 FVKESK. The CDR3 reads CASSQGGDRIYGYTF. The CDR3 bases are TGTGCCAGCAGCCAAGGGGGGGACAGAATCTATGGCTACACCTTC.

In its sample, this clonotype was seen a few times. The chain recombines TRBV12-3 or TRBV12-4 with TRBJ2-1; 7 nucleotides line up with TRBD1. V gave up 5 bases and J gave up 10 bases; unmatched junction bases: 5. This CDR3 has 12 residues. The CDR3 protein is CASSGQENEQFF. In DNA form, the CDR3 reads TGTGCCAGCAGTGGACAGGAGAACGAGCAGTTCTTC.

Note on this clonotype: A much larger clone is a single base away; this may be a read error. J is TRBJ2-7 and V is TRBV20-1; TRBD1 might be the D (7 bases). Germline CDR1 reads DFQATT; CDR2 reads SNEGSKA (reference sequence). The CDR3 totals 12 residues. Deletions cut 5 bases from V and 5 bases from J, with 13 bases between. The CDR3 loop is CSAAGQTHEQYF. DNA for the CDR3: TGCAGTGCTGCGGGACAGACCCACGAGCAGTACTTC.

The chain couples TRBV6-7 to TRBJ2-7; perhaps D is TRBD1 or TRBD2 (6 bases each). TRBV6-7 is sorted into the ORF group, with uncertain function. The CDR3 covers 15 residues. The germline V and J ends were trimmed by 4 bases and 3 bases, with 16 bases remaining between them. The CDR3 DNA reads TGTGCCAGCAGTTCAAGGGTACAGGGACTCTACGAGCAGTACTTC. This codes for CASSSRVQGLYEQYF.

This clonotype was counted at least ten times. The CDR3 coding sequence is TGTGCCAGCGGGAGGACCTACGAGCAGTACTTC. Its protein is CASGRTYEQYF. The chain couples TRBV7-3 to TRBJ2-7; the D gene is possibly TRBD2 (6 bases). V lost 8 bases and J lost 2, with 7 bases in between. CDR1 and CDR2 (germline): SGHTA, FQGTGA. The CDR3 spans 11 residues.

This clonotype appeared once. The rearrangement joins TRBV30 to TRBJ2-2; D gene ambiguous. V gave up 3 bases and J gave up 7 bases, with 6 bases separating them. From germline, CDR1 is GTSNPN and CDR2 SVGIG (reference sequence). The CDR3 has 11 residues. CDR3 sequence: CAWSRSGELFF. In nucleotides, the CDR3 is TGTGCCTGGAGCCGTAGCGGGGAGCTGTTTTTT.